This TCR beta chain was documented in a study of OX40 agonist ivuxolimab in advanced cancers. Study overall: Dose-escalation cases comprised hepatocellular carcinoma, melanoma, renal cell or head and neck cancer. It was permissible to have had prior anti-PD-1, anti-PD-L1 or anti-CTLA-4 therapy, and around 40% had some. Whole-study results and caveats: Researchers report that CD8+ T cells had, on average, more expanded clones than CD4+. Blood T cells, both CD4+ and CD8+, expanded clonally by week 6 at 0.1 to 3.0 mg/kg.

In its sample, this clone is medium-sized. Its antigen is unidentified. The table came from immunoSEQ multiplex PCR; TCRdb's copy has only in-frame clones and leaves some out. This sample carries about 42,000 clones, about 81% of them seen once, and the ten largest clones take roughly 2.5%. This CDR3 spans 14 amino acids. Germline V CDR1 and CDR2: SGHVS, FNYEAQ. V trimming: 5 bases; J trimming: 5 bases; junction bases outside the gene matches: 8. The clonotype originates from an adult with an advanced solid tumor such as melanoma, head and neck, liver or kidney cancer. The chain links TRBV7-6 to TRBJ2-7, with 8 bases matching TRBD1. The sample consisted of CD4+ or CD8+ T cells sorted from blood, taken in a trial of the OX40 agonist ivuxolimab. This CDR3 reads CASSEDRVVDEQYF. CDR3 nucleotides: TGTGCCAGCAGCGAGGACAGGGTGGTCGACGAGCAGTACTTC.